This T cell receptor (beta chain) was found in a study of cytomegalovirus exposure and HLA in healthy donors. Background on the study: In a previous analysis, 100 million to 140 million unique TCR beta sequences were found from 170 million or so T cells.

Study-wide results and limits: Serostatus for CMV was the only available immune exposure information.

Germline V gene data show CDR1 as SGHVS and CDR2 as FNYEAQ. The ends were cut back, 6 bases at V and 2 bases at J, with 10 bases in the middle. The length of the CDR3 is 13 residues. Concerning this clone: Its antigen remains unknown.

A multiplex PCR was run with 60 Vbeta primers and 13 Jbeta primers. Data came from immunoSEQ multiplex PCR; TCRdb stores just in-frame clones and leaves some out. This repertoire comprises roughly 100,000 clones; its ten largest clones make up around 3.4%. Those who donated were healthy bone marrow donors. Sequencing was done on a sample of PBMCs. The chain joins TRBV7-6 to TRBJ1-1; no clear D. The clonotype comes from a woman aged 30 to 39 in good health and CMV-seronegative. For the CDR3, the DNA is TGTGCCAGCAGTTCGGGTCAAAACACTGAAGCTTTCTTT. It yields the protein CASSSGQNTEAFF. The whole variable domain, remainder taken from reference TRBV7-6 and TRBJ1-1, is GAGVSQSPRYKVTKRGQDVALRCDPISGHVSLYWYRQALGQGPEFLTYFNYEAQQDKSGLPNDRFSAERPEGSISTLTIQRTEQRDSAMYRCASSSGQNTEAFFGQGTRLTVV.